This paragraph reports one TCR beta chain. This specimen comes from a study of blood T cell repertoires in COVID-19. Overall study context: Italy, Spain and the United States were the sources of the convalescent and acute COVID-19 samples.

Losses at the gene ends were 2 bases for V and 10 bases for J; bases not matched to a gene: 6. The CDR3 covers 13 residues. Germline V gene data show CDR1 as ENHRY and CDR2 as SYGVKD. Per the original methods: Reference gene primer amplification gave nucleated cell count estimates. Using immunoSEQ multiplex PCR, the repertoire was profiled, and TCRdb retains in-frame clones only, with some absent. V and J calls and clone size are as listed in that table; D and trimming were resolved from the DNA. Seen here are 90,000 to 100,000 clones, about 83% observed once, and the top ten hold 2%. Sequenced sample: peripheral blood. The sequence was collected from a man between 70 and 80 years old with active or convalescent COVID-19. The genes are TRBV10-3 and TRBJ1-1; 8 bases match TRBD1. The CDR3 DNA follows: TGTGCCATCAGTGAGAGTGAGGACAGGGCAGCTTTCTTT. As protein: CAISESEDRAAFF.